The 27 T cell receptor beta chains given below trace back to one sample, sequenced in a study of blood T cell repertoires in COVID-19. Data came from immunoSEQ multiplex PCR; TCRdb stores just in-frame clones and leaves some out. The sample contains 400,000 or so clones, about 91% of which appear only once. The specimen was peripheral blood. These receptors originate from a woman aged 40 to 55 with COVID-19, enrolled during active disease.

The table lists this clone with a count of one. The gene calls are TRBV29-1 and TRBJ1-2; D is possibly TRBD1 (5 bases). The CDR3 runs to 15 residues. Germline CDR1 is SQVTM and CDR2 is ANQGSEA. The V end lost 1 base, the J end lost 2 bases, and 14 bases lay between the germline ends. Here the CDR3 reads CSVEGPQGGNYGYTF. The CDR3 region has the DNA TGCAGCGTTGAAGGGCCGCAGGGAGGGAACTATGGCTACACCTTC. The full variable domain, with the rest looked up from reference TRBV29-1 and TRBJ1-2, is SAVISQKPSRDICQRGTSLTIQCQVDSQVTMMFWYRQQPGQSLTLIATANQGSEATYESGFVIDKFPISRPNLTFSTLTVSNMSPEDSSIYLCSVEGPQGGNYGYTFGSGTRLTVV.

The chain employs TRBV6-6 and TRBJ2-7, with 12 bases that match TRBD1. Per germline, CDR1 MNHNY and CDR2 SVGAGI (reference sequence). The CDR3 sequence is 15 residues long. The V gene end was trimmed by 5 bases and the J gene end by 2 bases; junction bases not matched to a gene: 4. The CDR3 region is CASSNRDRGPYEQYF. CDR3 nucleotides: TGTGCCAGCAGTAACCGGGACAGGGGGCCCTACGAGCAGTACTTC.

This clone is a singleton in its sample. The CDR3 sequence: CATKETGNLGKLFF. The CDR3 DNA reads as TGTGCCACCAAAGAGACAGGGAATTTAGGAAAACTGTTTTTT. This chain links TRBV6-5 with TRBJ1-4; 7 bases fit TRBD1. This CDR3 is built from 14 residues. The V and J ends lost 10 bases and 10 bases, in that order; junction bases with no gene match: 15. The germline V gene has CDR1 MNHEY and CDR2 SVGAGI.

The chain has TRBV5-4 and TRBJ2-1; the match to TRBD2 covers 8 bases. The germline V gene encodes CDR1 SGHNT and CDR2 YYREEE (reference sequence). Trimming cost V 3 bases and J 4 bases; bases outside gene matches: 9. This CDR3 has 16 residues. The CDR3 bases are TGTGCCAGCAGCTGGGCTGGGCTAGCGGGTTACAATGAGCAGTTCTTC. This sequence encodes CASSWAGLAGYNEQFF.

The rearrangement uses TRBV19 and TRBJ2-5, with a weak D call TRBD2 (6 bases). From germline, CDR1 is LNHDA and CDR2 SQIVND (reference sequence). This CDR3 has 19 residues. V lost 3 bases, J lost 4 bases, and 27 bases lay in between. The CDR3 loop reads CASSISLPSGWVGGETQYF. Written as DNA, the CDR3 is TGTGCCAGTAGTATTTCTCTCCCCAGCGGGTGGGTAGGCGGAGAGACCCAGTACTTC.

With regard to this clone: Germline and junction disagree at one end, which may indicate a read error. The chain joins TRBV29-1 to TRBJ1-1, with D unclear. Germline lookup yields CDR1 SQVTM and CDR2 ANQGSEA. CDR3 length equals 10 residues. CDR3 sequence: CSVEDRPLLF. The CDR3, as DNA: TGCAGCGTTGAAGATCGTCCCCTTTTGTTT.

This clone appeared a single time. CDR3 sequence: CASSSSRGPRTEAFF. The CDR3 coding sequence is TGTGCCAGCAGTTCGAGCAGGGGGCCGCGCACTGAAGCTTTCTTT. The chain links TRBV6-5 to TRBJ1-1, with TRBD1 identical over 8 bases. The V gene end was trimmed by 4 bases and the J gene end by 4 bases; junction bases not matched to a gene: 8. Germline loops: CDR1 MNHEY, CDR2 SVGAGI. The CDR3 runs 15 residues.

V gene TRBV5-5 combines with J gene TRBJ1-1; D possibly corresponds to TRBD1 (6 bases). Trimming removed 5 bases from V and 3 bases from J, with 11 bases in between. Per germline, CDR1 SGHKS and CDR2 YYEKEE (reference sequence). The CDR3 spans 13 residues. CDR3 amino acids: CASSPGAHTEAFF. The CDR3 bases are TGTGCCAGCAGTCCAGGGGCCCACACTGAAGCTTTCTTT.

The rearrangement uses TRBV7-2 and TRBJ2-2, with no clear D. The V gene lost 0 bases and the J gene lost 3 bases, with 2 bases spanning the gap. The CDR3 runs to 13 residues. Germline CDR1 is SGHTA and CDR2 is FQGNSA. The CDR3 is CASSLAYTGELFF. In nucleotides, the CDR3 is TGTGCCAGCAGCTTAGCCTACACCGGGGAGCTGTTTTTT. The whole variable domain, filled in from reference TRBV7-2 and TRBJ2-2, reads GAGVSQSPSNKVTEKGKDVELRCDPISGHTALYWYRQSLGQGLEFLIYFQGNSAPDKSGLPSDRFSAERTGGSVSTLTIQRTQQEDSAVYLCASSLAYTGELFFGEGSRLTVL.

CDR3 sequence reads: CASSPPGGFYEQYF. As DNA, the CDR3 is TGTGCCAGCAGTCCTCCGGGGGGATTCTACGAGCAGTACTTC. The chain recombines TRBV6-5 with TRBJ2-7, with 7 nucleotides matching TRBD2. Per the germline V gene, CDR1 is MNHEY and CDR2 is SVGAGI. CDR3 length: 14 residues. The V and J ends lost 5 bases and 3 bases, in that order; junction bases with no gene match: 7.

The V gene is TRBV12-3 or TRBV12-4, the J gene TRBJ1-2; D is unclear. The V end lost 2 bases, the J end lost 2 bases, and 6 bases lay between the germline ends. The CDR3 runs to 13 residues. CDR3 sequence (DNA): TGTGCCAGCAGTTTACTAGAGAACTATGGCTACACCTTC. It encodes CASSLLENYGYTF.

About this clone: The junction does not match germline at one end; this may be a read error. The chain has TRBV15 and TRBJ1-5; maybe TRBD1 (6 bases). CDR3 length: 15 amino acids. CDR1 is LNHNV, CDR2 YYDKDF, per germline (reference sequence). The CDR3 region has the DNA TGTGCCACCAGCAGCACCGGGACACCCAATCAGGCCCAGCATTTT. Amino acid sequence: CATSSTGTPNQAQHF.

This chain uses TRBV7-2 with TRBJ2-2; 7 bases line up with TRBD2. The V gene's germline CDR1 is SGHTA and CDR2 FQGNSA. The CDR3 is 16 amino acids. The V gene end was trimmed by 1 base and the J gene end by 7 bases; junction bases not matched to a gene: 9. The CDR3 here is CASSLGPTTGGGELFF. The CDR3 DNA is TGTGCCAGCAGCTTAGGACCGACCACGGGGGGCGGGGAGCTGTTTTTT.

The chain is built from TRBV19 and TRBJ2-2; 8 bases fit TRBD2. J gave up 0 bases and V 9 bases, and 6 bases lay outside the gene matches. Germline CDR1 and CDR2: LNHDA and SQIVND (reference sequence). This CDR3 has 15 amino acids. CDR3 coding DNA: TGTGCCAGCGCGGGGGGTATGGCGAACACCGGGGAGCTGTTTTTT. Protein product: CASAGGMANTGELFF.

This clone was detected once. The CDR3 sequence: CASRRTGGGQPQHF. The CDR3 nucleotides are TGTGCCAGCAGGAGGACAGGGGGTGGACAGCCCCAGCATTTT. V is TRBV27 and J is TRBJ1-5; 10 bases agree with TRBD1. This CDR3 spans 14 amino acids. Germline V gene data show CDR1 as MNHEY and CDR2 as SMNVEV (reference sequence). Trimming cost V 6 bases and J 7 bases; bases outside gene matches: 6.

The rearrangement uses TRBV4-3 and TRBJ2-3; 10 bases fit TRBD1. The germline gives CDR1 LGHNA, CDR2 YSLEER. Unmatched junction bases numbered 10, after V lost 0 bases and J lost 4 bases. The CDR3 sequence is 18 residues long. DNA of the CDR3: TGCGCCAGCAGCCAAGAAGTGAGGAGGGGGACAGGGGCAGATACGCAGTATTTT. Translating gives CASSQEVRRGTGADTQYF.

The chain is built from TRBV7-2 and TRBJ1-2; D is unclear. V shed 2 bases and J shed 0 bases, with 7 bases lying between them. This CDR3 is 14 amino acids long. In germline, CDR1 is SGHTA, CDR2 FQGNSA. CDR3 in amino acids: CASSLKPTNYGYTF. In DNA, the CDR3 is TGTGCCAGCAGCTTAAAGCCGACTAACTATGGCTACACCTTC.

This chain links TRBV5-5 with TRBJ2-1, with 13 bases identical to TRBD2. V lost 4 bases and J lost 4; bases outside the gene matches: 5. The germline V gene encodes CDR1 SGHKS and CDR2 YYEKEE (reference sequence). This CDR3 is built from 16 residues. For the CDR3, the DNA is TGTGCCAGCAGCCCCGGGACTAGCGGGGCTTACAATGAGCAGTTCTTC. Its protein product is CASSPGTSGAYNEQFF.

This rearrangement joins TRBV30 to TRBJ2-2; 9 positions agree with TRBD1. CDR3 length equals 13 residues. Germline assignment: CDR1 GTSNPN and CDR2 SVGIG (reference sequence). J lost 4 bases, V lost 3 bases, and 0 bases had no gene match. Here the CDR3 reads CAWRTGGTGELFF. In nucleotides, the CDR3 is TGTGCCTGGAGGACAGGGGGCACCGGGGAGCTGTTTTTT. The full variable domain, completed using reference TRBV30 and TRBJ2-2, is SQTIHQWPATLVQPVGSPLSLECTVEGTSNPNLYWYRQAAGRGLQLLFYSVGIGQISSEVPQNLSASRPQDRQFILSSKKLLLSDSGFYLCAWRTGGTGELFFGEGSRLTVL.

The CDR3 is CASSAAVNGGDEKLFF. CDR3 in DNA: TGTGCCAGCAGCGCAGCGGTTAATGGGGGGGATGAAAAACTGTTTTTT. The J gene is TRBJ1-4, the V gene TRBV9, with D maybe TRBD1 (5 bases). Germline values: CDR1 SGDLS, CDR2 YYNGEE. CDR3 size: 16 residues. Trimming stripped 3 bases from V and 6 bases from J, with 18 bases between.

This sequence joins TRBV6-5 and TRBJ2-5; D may be TRBD2 (5 bases). The CDR3 covers 14 residues. The germline CDR1 and CDR2 sequences are MNHEY and SVGAGI. V lost 4 bases to trimming and J lost 0 bases, with 9 bases between them. The CDR3 reads CASSWGDYQETQYF. CDR3 sequence (DNA): TGTGCCAGCAGTTGGGGAGACTACCAAGAGACCCAGTACTTC.

The chain joins TRBV20-1 to TRBJ2-7; TRBD1 matches 10 bases. The CDR3 runs to 18 residues. The germline CDR1 and CDR2 sequences are DFQATT and SNEGSKA (reference sequence). V was clipped by 3 bases and J by 2 bases; unmatched bases: 16. The CDR3 is CSASGWGPGTGDPYEQYF. The CDR3 nucleotides are TGCAGTGCTAGTGGATGGGGTCCCGGGACAGGGGACCCCTACGAGCAGTACTTC.

This clone was seen more than once but under ten times. The gene calls are TRBV29-1 and TRBJ1-5; 10 bases are a match to TRBD1. The junction had 5 bases not matched to a gene; V was cut back by 5 bases and J by 4 bases. This CDR3 is built from 14 residues. The V gene's germline CDR1 is SQVTM and CDR2 ANQGSEA. The CDR3: CSVRDRGSNQPQHF. CDR3 DNA: TGCAGCGTTCGGGACAGGGGAAGTAATCAGCCCCAGCATTTT.

This chain connects TRBV24-1 to TRBJ2-1, with D perhaps TRBD2 (7 bases). The CDR3 has 17 amino acids. Germline V gene lookup returns CDR1 KGHDR and CDR2 SFDVKD. V was trimmed by 4 bases and J by 2 bases, leaving 17 bases between them. This chain's CDR3 is CATSDPGPGGPYNEQFF. DNA of the CDR3: TGTGCCACCAGTGACCCCGGACCGGGGGGCCCCTACAATGAGCAGTTCTTC.

The V and J genes are TRBV7-2 and TRBJ1-2; TRBD1 aligns across 7 bases. The CDR3 has 15 amino acids. Germline CDR1 SGHTA, CDR2 FQGNSA. The J segment lost 4 bases and the V segment lost 1 base, leaving 6 bases of the junction unmatched. The CDR3 DNA reads TGTGCCAGCAGCTTAGAGGGGGGACAGCTCTATGGCTACACCTTC. It is translated as CASSLEGGQLYGYTF. Combining the CDR3 with reference TRBV7-2 and TRBJ1-2 gives the whole variable domain GAGVSQSPSNKVTEKGKDVELRCDPISGHTALYWYRQSLGQGLEFLIYFQGNSAPDKSGLPSDRFSAERTGGSVSTLTIQRTQQEDSAVYLCASSLEGGQLYGYTFGSGTRLTVV.

The chain is built from TRBV12-3 or TRBV12-4 and TRBJ1-2; D gene ambiguous. V lost 4 bases and J lost 8, with 8 bases in between. CDR3 length: 11 amino acids. The CDR3 bases are TGTGCCAGCAGTTATGTTATGGGCTACACCTTC. Translated: CASSYVMGYTF.

The J gene is TRBJ1-2, the V gene TRBV27; TRBD1 matches at 7 bases. V dropped 5 bases and J dropped 4; count of bases not matched to a gene: 4. Germline V gene data show CDR1 as MNHEY and CDR2 as SMNVEV (reference sequence). This CDR3 has 13 residues. CDR3 sequence reads: CASSPRDSYGYTF. The CDR3, as DNA: TGTGCCAGCAGTCCCCGGGACAGCTATGGCTACACCTTC.